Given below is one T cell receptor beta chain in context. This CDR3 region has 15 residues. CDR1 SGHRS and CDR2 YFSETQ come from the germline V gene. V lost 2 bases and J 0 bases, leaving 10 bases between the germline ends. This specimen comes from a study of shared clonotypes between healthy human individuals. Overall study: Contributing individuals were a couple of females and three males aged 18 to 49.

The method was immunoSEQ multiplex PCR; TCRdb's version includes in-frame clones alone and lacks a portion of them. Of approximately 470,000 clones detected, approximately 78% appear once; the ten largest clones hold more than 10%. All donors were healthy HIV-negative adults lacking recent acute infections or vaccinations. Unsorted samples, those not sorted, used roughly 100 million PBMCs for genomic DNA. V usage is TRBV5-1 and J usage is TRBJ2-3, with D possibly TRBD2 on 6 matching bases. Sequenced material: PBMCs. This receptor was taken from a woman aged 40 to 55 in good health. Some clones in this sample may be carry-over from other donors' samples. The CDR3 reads CASSLTGTSTDTQYF. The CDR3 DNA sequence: TGCGCCAGCAGCTTAACCGGGACTAGCACAGATACGCAGTATTTT.